The source of this T cell receptor beta chain is a study of blood T cells in healthy people across ages. Next came a second PCR, run for about 7 to 12 cycles, which used a sample-barcoded 5' primer along with a J-beta primer mix. TCRdb re-analysed the 5' RACE reads in MiXCR, keeping a single row per CDR3 protein. The sample has about 670,000 distinct CDR3 sequences, roughly half seen once. Every sample gave at least 5 micrograms of total RNA when it was extracted. Findings of the study overall: Lack of knowledge of donor CMV status possibly confounded expanded clonotype changes. Without sorted subsets, naive and antigen-experienced compartments could not be conclusively compared.

The germline gives CDR1 MNHNY, CDR2 SVGAGI (reference sequence). Trimming left V 1 base short and J 2 bases short, with 9 bases between. The CDR3 consists of 14 residues. This clonotype appeared many times. Its antigen is unknown. The chain has TRBV6-6 and TRBJ2-7; D is unresolved. Sample: blood. The clonotype originates from an elderly woman in good health. The CDR3 protein is CASSYWQRTYEQYF. The CDR3 DNA reads as TGTGCCAGCAGTTACTGGCAGAGGACCTACGAGCAGTACTTC.